The source of this T cell receptor (beta chain) is a study of T cell clonotyping in hematopoietic cell transplantation. As to this clone: The junction and the germline gene differ at one end; a read error may be behind it.

Libraries were prepared by immunoSEQ multiplex PCR; TCRdb keeps only in-frame clonotypes and omits some of them. This table holds 45,000 or so clones, around 84% found once. Time point in this sample: recipient sample about 28 days before transplant, after cytoreduction. The CDR3 is 15 residues long. Germline loops: CDR1 SSHAT, CDR2 FNYEAQ (reference sequence). This receptor was taken from a man in his 60s with myelodysplastic syndrome. Some clones in this sample may be carry-over from other donors' samples. The chain recombines TRBV7-7 with TRBJ2-3; D is perhaps TRBD1 (6 bases). Sequenced material: peripheral blood mononuclear cells, taken before stem cell transplant. CDR3 residues: CASSLEPEGDDTQYF. The CDR3 DNA reads as TGTGCTAGCAGCCTCGAACCCGAGGGGGACGATACGCAGTATTTT.